The 24 T cell receptor beta chains presented below share a single source sample, sequenced in a study of lymphopenia after photon versus proton radiotherapy. Sequenced by immunoSEQ multiplex PCR; TCRdb stores in-frame clones only, minus some. The sample holds some 170,000 clones, around nine tenths seen once. Sequencing used peripheral blood, obtained from a patient treated with photon-based radiotherapy. Receptors originate from a man aged 45-65 years with gastric cancer.

The rearrangement joins TRBV14 to TRBJ2-7; 11 bases align to TRBD1. CDR1 and CDR2 from the germline V gene are SGHDN and FVKESK. This CDR3 is 15 amino acids long. V lost 0 bases and J lost 6; bases outside the gene matches: 4. CDR3 nucleotide sequence: TGTGCCAGCAGCCAAGAAGGACAGGGGGCAGTCGAGCAGTACTTC. Protein sequence: CASSQEGQGAVEQYF.

This chain uses TRBV5-4 with TRBJ2-1; maybe TRBD2 (6 bases). The CDR3 covers 14 residues. V shed 3 bases and J shed 6 bases, with 13 bases lying between them. CDR1 and CDR2 from the germline V gene are SGHNT and YYREEE (reference sequence). DNA of the CDR3: TGTGCCAGCAGCTCCCTCGGAGGGAGCAATGAGCAGTTCTTC. Translating gives CASSSLGGSNEQFF.

This chain uses TRBV27 with TRBJ2-2; TRBD2 matches at 7 bases. CDR1 and CDR2 from the germline V gene are MNHEY and SMNVEV (reference sequence). Trimming cost V 4 bases and J 3 bases; bases outside gene matches: 8. This CDR3 region has 16 residues. The CDR3 bases are TGTGCCAGCAGTTCGACACCCGGGGGGTACACCGGGGAGCTGTTTTTT. Its protein is CASSSTPGGYTGELFF.

This rearrangement joins TRBV11-3 to TRBJ2-1; 11 positions agree with TRBD2. The CDR3 contains 18 residues. Trimming at V came to 6 bases and at J to 0 bases, leaving 10 bases not matched to a gene. Germline values: CDR1 SGHNT, CDR2 YENEEA. CDR3 nucleotide sequence: TGTGCCAGCAGTCCGGGACTAGCGGAGCAGAGCTCCTACAATGAGCAGTTCTTC. Encoded protein: CASSPGLAEQSSYNEQFF.

This rearrangement joins TRBV7-2 to TRBJ1-5; D gene uncertain. This CDR3 is 12 amino acids long. V was shortened by 3 bases and J by 4 bases, with 4 bases between the two germline ends. CDR1 and CDR2 (germline): SGHTA, FQGNSA. The CDR3: CASSFANQPQHF. CDR3 bases: TGTGCCAGCAGCTTTGCGAATCAGCCCCAGCATTTT.

As DNA, the CDR3 is TGCGCCAGCAGCACGACTAGCGGGAGGGTTACAGATACGCAGTATTTT. Translating it yields CASSTTSGRVTDTQYF. This chain joins TRBV5-1 and TRBJ2-3; 14 positions agree with TRBD2. Per the germline V gene, CDR1 is SGHRS and CDR2 is YFSETQ. The CDR3 length is 16 residues. V was pared by 4 bases and J by 3 bases, with 4 bases of the junction left unmatched.

The V call is TRBV5-1, the J call TRBJ2-2, with TRBD2 matching over 9 bases. V lost 7 bases, J lost 6 bases, and 7 bases stayed unmatched. Germline lookup yields CDR1 SGHRS and CDR2 YFSETQ. The CDR3 length is 14 residues. The CDR3 sequence: CASGLAGEAGELFF. CDR3 coding DNA: TGCGCCAGCGGGTTAGCGGGAGAAGCCGGGGAGCTGTTTTTT.

The chain has TRBV5-1 and TRBJ2-2; D is undetermined. The germline V gene has CDR1 SGHRS and CDR2 YFSETQ. Trimming removed 0 bases at V and 6 bases at J, with 9 bases between. The CDR3 loop spans 14 amino acids. CDR3 protein: CASSLEAVAGELFF. The DNA for the CDR3 is TGCGCCAGCAGCTTGGAGGCGGTTGCCGGGGAGCTGTTTTTT.

This chain connects TRBV2 to TRBJ2-2; 9 bases align to TRBD1. The CDR3 is 15 amino acids. The germline CDR1 and CDR2 sequences are SNHLY and FYNNEI. After removal of 6 bases from V and 1 base from J, the junction contained 3 bases not matched to a gene. CDR3 region: CASSGQGRNTGELFF. The CDR3, as DNA: TGTGCCAGCAGCGGACAGGGGAGGAACACCGGGGAGCTGTTTTTT. The full variable domain, completed using reference TRBV2 and TRBJ2-2, is EPEVTQTPSHQVTQMGQEVILRCVPISNHLYFYWYRQILGQKVEFLVSFYNNEISEKSEIFDDQFSVERPDGSNFTLKIRSTKLEDSAMYFCASSGQGRNTGELFFGEGSRLTVL.

The J gene is TRBJ2-1, the V gene TRBV28; maybe TRBD1 (6 bases). Trimming left V 2 bases short and J 0 bases short, with 14 bases between. This CDR3 has 17 residues. Germline loops: CDR1 MDHEN, CDR2 SYDVKM. CDR3 protein: CASSLVRDTYSYNEQFF. The CDR3 region has the DNA TGTGCCAGCAGTTTAGTTCGGGACACTTACTCCTACAATGAGCAGTTCTTC.

The chain links TRBV29-1 to TRBJ2-1; 7 bases align to TRBD1. V lost 0 bases, J lost 9 bases, and 5 bases stayed unmatched. Looked up from germline, CDR1 is SQVTM and CDR2 is ANQGSEA. The CDR3 spans 13 residues. The CDR3 region is CSVEESTGTEQFF. CDR3 sequence (DNA): TGCAGCGTTGAAGAGTCGACAGGGACTGAGCAGTTCTTC.

The chain is built from TRBV7-9 and TRBJ1-5; D perhaps matches TRBD1 (5 bases). The V and J ends lost 4 bases and 2 bases respectively, with 18 bases between them. The CDR3 loop spans 17 amino acids. Germline CDR1 and CDR2: SEHNR and FQNEAQ (reference sequence). In nucleotides, the CDR3 is TGTGCCAGCAGCTCGTGGGGTGCAGGGACTGGCAATCAGCCCCAGCATTTT. It encodes CASSSWGAGTGNQPQHF.

The chain recombines TRBV5-4 with TRBJ1-2, with 9 bases matching TRBD1. Germline lookup yields CDR1 SGHNT and CDR2 YYREEE (reference sequence). This CDR3 is 15 amino acids long. V dropped 0 bases and J dropped 7; count of bases not matched to a gene: 7. CDR3 in amino acids: CASSLETGGIRGYTF. CDR3 DNA sequence: TGTGCCAGCAGCTTGGAGACAGGGGGTATACGTGGCTACACCTTC.

The V call is TRBV10-3, the J call TRBJ2-1; possibly TRBD1 for D (8 bases). V lost 3 bases, J lost 8 bases, and 11 bases lay in between. The CDR3 loop spans 13 amino acids. Per the germline V gene, CDR1 is ENHRY and CDR2 is SYGVKD. Here the CDR3 DNA reads TGTGCCATCAGTGAAACAGGGGGGGATGAGCAGTTCTTC. Translation gives CAISETGGDEQFF.

The rearrangement joins TRBV28 to TRBJ1-1, with D perhaps matching TRBD1 (6 bases). Germline V gene sequence: CDR1 MDHEN, CDR2 SYDVKM. V was trimmed by 2 bases and J by 4 bases, leaving 14 bases between them. The CDR3 contains 15 residues. The CDR3 nucleotides read TGTGCCAGCAGTTTAGGTCGAGGGGGGCCCACTGAAGCTTTCTTT. As protein: CASSLGRGGPTEAFF.

This chain connects TRBV6-5 to TRBJ1-2; D is perhaps TRBD1 (5 bases). Germline-derived CDR1 and CDR2 are MNHEY and SVGAGI. Trimming removed 5 bases at V and 3 bases at J, with 13 bases between. This CDR3 contains 14 residues. CDR3 loop: CASSRGPSHYGYTF. CDR3 bases: TGTGCCAGCAGTCGGGGACCGAGTCACTATGGCTACACCTTC.

The rearrangement links TRBV5-6 to TRBJ2-2; D not certain. The germline gives CDR1 SGHDT, CDR2 YYEEEE. Trimming left V 4 bases short and J 5 bases short, with 9 bases between. CDR3 length: 13 amino acids. CDR3 nucleotide sequence: TGTGCCAGCAGCCGGACGGATACCGGGGAGCTGTTTTTT. Residues: CASSRTDTGELFF.

This chain links TRBV5-1 with TRBJ1-1; the D is unclear. Per the germline V gene, CDR1 is SGHRS and CDR2 is YFSETQ. This CDR3 contains 15 residues. V was trimmed by 1 base and J by 3 bases, leaving 13 bases between them. In DNA form, the CDR3 reads TGCGCCAGCAGCTTGCTGGCGGGGTCGGACACTGAAGCTTTCTTT. It codes for CASSLLAGSDTEAFF.

This chain uses TRBV4-2 with TRBJ1-2; D is uncertain. Germline loops: CDR1 LGHNA, CDR2 YNFKEQ. Deletions cut 0 bases from V and 2 bases from J, with 7 bases between. The CDR3 spans 14 residues. CDR3 DNA sequence: TGTGCCAGCAGCCAAGAAACGGCGAACTATGGCTACACCTTC. Translating gives CASSQETANYGYTF.

The V and J genes are TRBV6-6 and TRBJ2-7, with TRBD2 matching over 9 bases. The V gene end was trimmed by 8 bases and the J gene end by 3 bases; junction bases not matched to a gene: 5. Looked up from germline, CDR1 is MNHNY and CDR2 is SVGAGI (reference sequence). This CDR3 contains 13 residues. CDR3 sequence: CASRTSENYEQYF. DNA for the CDR3: TGTGCCAGCCGGACTAGCGAAAACTACGAGCAGTACTTC.

The chain is built from TRBV11-2 and TRBJ2-5, with unresolved D. V was cut by 5 bases and J by 5 bases, with 6 bases left in between. The CDR3 covers 11 residues. CDR1 SGHAT and CDR2 FQNNGV come from the germline V gene. The CDR3 spells CASSRLETQYF. In nucleotides, the CDR3 is TGTGCCAGCAGCCGCCTGGAGACCCAGTACTTC.

The CDR3 coding sequence is TGTGCCAGCTCACCACAAGCGGGGGCTAGCACAGATACGCAGTATTTT. Encoded protein: CASSPQAGASTDTQYF. The chain recombines TRBV18 with TRBJ2-3; TRBD2 aligns across 8 bases. The germline V gene encodes CDR1 KGHSH and CDR2 LQKENI. This CDR3 contains 16 residues. The ends lost 1 base at V and 0 bases at J; junction bases unmatched: 3. Variable domain in full (rest from reference TRBV18 and TRBJ2-3): NAGVMQNPRHLVRRRGQEARLRCSPMKGHSHVYWYRQLPEEGLKFMVYLQKENIIDESGMPKERFSAEFPKEGPSILRIQQVVRGDSAAYFCASSPQAGASTDTQYFGPGTRLTVL.

V gene TRBV2 combines with J gene TRBJ2-7; TRBD1 matches 8 bases. The germline gives CDR1 SNHLY, CDR2 FYNNEI. Trimming cost V 8 bases and J 6 bases; bases outside gene matches: 12. This CDR3 has 14 amino acids. Written as DNA, the CDR3 is TGTGCCAGCTCTATAGGGACAGGAGGGCTCGAGCAGTACTTC. It codes for CASSIGTGGLEQYF.

This sequence joins TRBV27 and TRBJ2-7, with 15 bases fitting TRBD2. This CDR3 has 16 amino acids. Germline V gene sequence: CDR1 MNHEY, CDR2 SMNVEV (reference sequence). The V gene end was trimmed by 4 bases and the J gene end by 4 bases; junction bases not matched to a gene: 5. The CDR3 DNA reads TGTGCCAGCAGTTGGGGACTAGCGGGAGGTGCGTACGAGCAGTACTTC. It specifies CASSWGLAGGAYEQYF.